The 18 T cell receptor beta chains in this list originate from one sample, sequenced in a study of T cell changes during pregnancy in multiple sclerosis. Profiled with immunoSEQ multiplex PCR; TCRdb holds only in-frame clones, not every one. The sample consists of about 68,000 clones, 92% of them appearing once. The source was peripheral blood, collected in the second trimester of pregnancy. These receptor sequences come from a female donor in good health, enrolled as a control in a pregnancy study.

The genes are TRBV10-3 and TRBJ2-1, with 8 bases lining up with TRBD2. V dropped 11 bases and J dropped 10; count of bases not matched to a gene: 7. Germline assignment: CDR1 ENHRY and CDR2 SYGVKD. The CDR3 runs 11 residues. In DNA, the CDR3 is TGTGCCGCACGGGAGGGCGGGGAGCAGTTCTTC. Translation gives CAAREGGEQFF.

The chain employs TRBV18 and TRBJ2-4; the D gene is possibly TRBD1 (5 bases). Germline loops: CDR1 KGHSH, CDR2 LQKENI. V lost 6 bases and J lost 5, with 11 bases in between. There are 13 residues in the CDR3. This chain's CDR3 is CASSWGKENIQYF. The CDR3 nucleotides are TGTGCCAGCTCTTGGGGCAAAGAAAACATTCAGTACTTC.

Only a few counts were recorded for this clone. The chain links TRBV25-1 to TRBJ1-1; possible D gene TRBD1, 5 bases. Germline V gives CDR1 MGHDK, CDR2 SYGVNS. Trimming removed 3 bases from V and 5 bases from J, with 13 bases in between. CDR3 length: 14 residues. CDR3 loop: CASSDTGGGTEAFF. DNA of the CDR3: TGTGCCAGCAGTGATACGGGGGGAGGAACTGAAGCTTTCTTT. The complete variable domain, with remaining parts taken from reference TRBV25-1 and TRBJ1-1, reads EADIYQTPRYLVIGTGKKITLECSQTMGHDKMYWYQQDPGMELHLIHYSYGVNSTEKGDLSSESTVSRIRTEHFPLTLESARPSHTSQYLCASSDTGGGTEAFFGQGTRLTVV.

The chain is built from TRBV25-1 and TRBJ2-7; possible D gene TRBD2, 6 bases. The V and J ends lost 5 bases and 4 bases respectively, with 9 bases between them. CDR3 length: 12 amino acids. Germline V CDR1 and CDR2: MGHDK, SYGVNS. The CDR3 is CASSSGRYEQYF. The DNA of the CDR3 is TGTGCCAGCAGTTCAGGGAGGTACGAGCAGTACTTC.

The V call is TRBV7-2, the J call TRBJ1-3, with D perhaps TRBD1 (6 bases). CDR3 length equals 16 residues. The germline V gene encodes CDR1 SGHTA and CDR2 FQGNSA. V lost 3 bases, J lost 0 bases, and 12 bases lay in between. CDR3 sequence reads: CASSFPGHPSGNTIYF. Here the CDR3 DNA reads TGTGCCAGCAGCTTTCCGGGACACCCCTCTGGAAACACCATATATTTT.

This clone was picked up one time. CDR3 protein: CASSQVSGGSADTQYF. CDR3 in DNA: TGTGCCAGCAGCCAAGTTAGCGGAGGTTCTGCAGATACGCAGTATTTT. The rearrangement uses TRBV14 and TRBJ2-3, with D possibly being TRBD2 (6 bases). The CDR3 sequence is 16 residues long. V was clipped by 1 base and J by 4 bases, with 15 bases between them. In germline, CDR1 is SGHDN, CDR2 FVKESK. Supplemented by reference TRBV14 and TRBJ2-3, the full variable domain reads EAGVTQFPSHSVIEKGQTVTLRCDPISGHDNLYWYRRVMGKEIKFLLHFVKESKQDESGMPNNRFLAERTGGTYSTLKVQPAELEDSGVYFCASSQVSGGSADTQYFGPGTRLTVL.

This chain joins TRBV5-4 and TRBJ2-3; 11 bases fit TRBD2. V dropped 4 bases and J dropped 4; count of bases not matched to a gene: 5. Germline CDR1 reads SGHNT; CDR2 reads YYREEE (reference sequence). The CDR3 runs to 15 residues. The CDR3 nucleotides are TGTGCCAGCAGCCAAGATAGCGGGGGGGCAGATACGCAGTATTTT. Protein sequence: CASSQDSGGADTQYF.

This chain links TRBV27 with TRBJ1-2, with D possibly matching TRBD1 (6 bases). CDR1 MNHEY and CDR2 SMNVEV come from the germline V gene (reference sequence). This CDR3 comprises 13 residues. V lost 2 bases to trimming and J lost 7 bases, with 11 bases between them. The CDR3 coding sequence is TGTGCCAGCAGTTTAAACAGGGTCTCTGGCTACACCTTC. Its translation is CASSLNRVSGYTF.

The V and J genes are TRBV30 and TRBJ2-7, with TRBD1 identical over 8 bases. J gave up 5 bases and V 2 bases, and 8 bases lay outside the gene matches. This CDR3 is 14 amino acids long. Germline V gene lookup returns CDR1 GTSNPN and CDR2 SVGIG (reference sequence). CDR3 in DNA: TGTGCCTGGAGTCTGCCCGGGACAGGCAACGAGCAGTACTTC. Amino acids: CAWSLPGTGNEQYF.

The rearrangement joins TRBV7-9 to TRBJ2-5; TRBD2 aligns across 14 bases. The CDR3 has 18 amino acids. Germline V gene data show CDR1 as SEHNR and CDR2 as FQNEAQ (reference sequence). J gave up 4 bases and V 5 bases, and 12 bases lay outside the gene matches. CDR3 sequence reads: CASSPQTSGGAWGETQYF. In DNA, the CDR3 is TGTGCCAGCAGCCCCCAGACTAGCGGGGGGGCCTGGGGAGAGACCCAGTACTTC. The variable domain in full, with the rest retrieved from reference TRBV7-9 and TRBJ2-5, is DTGVSQNPRHKITKRGQNVTFRCDPISEHNRLYWYRQTLGQGPEFLTYFQNEAQLEKSRLLSDRFSAERPKGSFSTLEIQRTEQGDSAMYLCASSPQTSGGAWGETQYFGPGTRLLVL.

This sequence joins TRBV5-1 and TRBJ2-3, with D possibly matching TRBD2 (5 bases). The CDR3 has 14 amino acids. Trimming left V 4 bases short and J 3 bases short, with 12 bases between. The V gene's germline CDR1 is SGHRS and CDR2 YFSETQ. The CDR3 loop is CASSEGEATDTQYF. In DNA, the CDR3 is TGCGCCAGCAGCGAGGGAGAGGCTACAGATACGCAGTATTTT.

V is TRBV13 and J is TRBJ1-2; D remains unclear. V gave up 5 bases and J gave up 8 bases, with 18 bases separating them. The CDR3 runs to 14 residues. The germline CDR1 and CDR2 sequences are PRHDT and FYEKMQ (reference sequence). CDR3 bases: TGTGCCAGCAGCCTCCGGCGGGGTTTTGGCGGCTACACCTTC. It yields the protein CASSLRRGFGGYTF.

V usage is TRBV5-1 and J usage is TRBJ1-2; 8 bases match TRBD1. CDR3 length: 14 amino acids. Germline loops: CDR1 SGHRS, CDR2 YFSETQ. Trimming at V came to 4 bases and at J to 4 bases, leaving 6 bases not matched to a gene. The CDR3 DNA sequence: TGCGCCAGCAGCCCCCCGGGACAGGCCTATGGCTACACCTTC. Amino acids: CASSPPGQAYGYTF.

A single count supports this clone. V usage is TRBV28 and J usage is TRBJ1-1; D not resolved. Trimming stripped 6 bases from V and 5 bases from J, with 16 bases between. This CDR3 has 14 amino acids. CDR1 is MDHEN, CDR2 SYDVKM, per germline. The CDR3 loop is CASSLTGSGTEAFF. DNA of the CDR3: TGTGCCAGCAGCCTGACGGGGTCAGGTACTGAAGCTTTCTTT.

The genes are TRBV13 and TRBJ2-2; the match to TRBD2 covers 12 bases. This CDR3 comprises 16 residues. V lost 4 bases to trimming and J lost 4 bases; unmatched junction nucleotides: 4. Germline CDR1 reads PRHDT; CDR2 reads FYEKMQ (reference sequence). The CDR3 region is CASSSRLAGATGELFF. The CDR3 coding sequence is TGTGCCAGCAGCTCCCGACTAGCGGGGGCCACCGGGGAGCTGTTTTTT. The full variable domain, with the rest looked up from reference TRBV13 and TRBJ2-2, is AAGVIQSPRHLIKEKRETATLKCYPIPRHDTVYWYQQGPGQDPQFLISFYEKMQSDKGSIPDRFSAQQFSDYHSELNMSSLELGDSALYFCASSSRLAGATGELFFGEGSRLTVL.

V is TRBV5-1 and J is TRBJ2-5, with 7 bases lining up with TRBD1. Germline trimming cut 6 bases from V and 2 bases from J; bases unmatched to any gene: 7. Germline CDR1 reads SGHRS; CDR2 reads YFSETQ. The CDR3 is made up of 14 amino acids. The DNA of the CDR3 is TGCGCCAGCACCCTAGGGACAGCTCAAGAGACCCAGTACTTC. It encodes CASTLGTAQETQYF.

The chain carries TRBV10-3 and TRBJ1-1, with 8 positions matching TRBD1. Per the germline V gene, CDR1 is ENHRY and CDR2 is SYGVKD. J lost 4 bases, V lost 9 bases, and 10 bases had no gene match. This CDR3 comprises 14 residues. The CDR3 DNA is TGTGCCATGGCCGGGACAGGTAGTAGCACTGAAGCTTTCTTT. Its protein product is CAMAGTGSSTEAFF.

The chain recombines TRBV4-1 with TRBJ2-1; tentatively, D is TRBD1 (5 bases). The V end lost 2 bases, the J end lost 4 bases, and 9 bases lay between the germline ends. The V gene's germline CDR1 is MGHRA and CDR2 YSYEKL. The CDR3 contains 14 residues. The CDR3 nucleotides are TGCGCCAGCAGCCAAAGGGGCTATTACAATGAGCAGTTCTTC. This codes for CASSQRGYYNEQFF.